The sequence of this TCR beta chain was determined in a study of neurological immune-mediated disorders. The study's findings and limits: Sharing of CDR3 amino acid sequences among expanded clones across subjects was absent, suggesting private repertoires in all groups.

This CDR3 has 16 residues. J was trimmed by 4 bases and V by 5 bases; bases with no gene match: 12. Germline CDR1 and CDR2: PRHDT and FYEKMQ (reference sequence). With 10-nucleotide random UMIs, 5'RACE was used to make the cDNA. The authors obtained over 200 million TCR-beta sequences from 15-18 subjects per sequencing run. MiXCR, applied by TCRdb to the 5' RACE reads, yields one record per CDR3 protein. The sample lists some 32,000 distinct CDR3 sequences; about 16% were seen once. There are many counts of this clonotype. Its antigen is as yet unknown. The sample was PBMCs. J is TRBJ2-3 and V is TRBV13, with TRBD1 matching over 7 bases. This TCR was sampled from a man aged 65-85 years in good health. The DNA for the CDR3 is TGTGCCAGCAGCCTCGCCCTGACAGGGAGCGCAGATACGCAGTATTTT. Its protein is CASSLALTGSADTQYF. The full variable domain, rest sourced from reference TRBV13 and TRBJ2-3, is AAGVIQSPRHLIKEKRETATLKCYPIPRHDTVYWYQQGPGQDPQFLISFYEKMQSDKGSIPDRFSAQQFSDYHSELNMSSLELGDSALYFCASSLALTGSADTQYFGPGTRLTVL.